These 4 T cell receptor beta chains originate from one sample sequenced in a study of blood T cell repertoires in COVID-19. Only in-frame clones appear in the TCRdb table, and some are missing; sequencing was by immunoSEQ multiplex PCR. This repertoire shows under 250,000 clones, approximately 85% found once; its top ten account for approximately 4.5%. Specimen: peripheral blood. Source of these receptors: a woman in her sixties or seventies with acute or convalescent COVID-19.

The chain has TRBV6-5 and TRBJ1-4; D is ambiguous. Germline CDR1 is MNHEY and CDR2 is SVGAGI. The germline V and J ends were trimmed by 2 bases and 3 bases, with 7 bases remaining between them. The CDR3 has 14 amino acids. CDR3 loop: CASSYRRPNEKLFF. Written as DNA, the CDR3 is TGTGCCAGCAGTTACAGGCGGCCTAATGAAAAACTGTTTTTT.

This chain uses TRBV5-1 with TRBJ2-3; TRBD2 is a possible D gene (6 bases). Looked up from germline, CDR1 is SGHRS and CDR2 is YFSETQ. The CDR3 has 16 residues. V was shortened by 0 bases and J by 4 bases, with 15 bases between the two germline ends. The CDR3 is CASSLEGRGLADTQYF. The CDR3 nucleotides are TGCGCCAGCAGCTTGGAGGGCCGGGGGTTAGCAGATACGCAGTATTTT.

The V and J genes are TRBV19 and TRBJ1-6, with 10 bases aligning to TRBD1. J was trimmed by 9 bases and V by 2 bases; bases with no gene match: 10. The CDR3 has 17 amino acids. Germline V gives CDR1 LNHDA, CDR2 SQIVND (reference sequence). CDR3 sequence (DNA): TGTGCCAGTAGTATACGTCCCGGGACAGGGGAGGGTTCACCCCTCCACTTT. Translated, it gives CASSIRPGTGEGSPLHF. Complete variable domain (other parts from reference TRBV19 and TRBJ1-6): DGGITQSPKYLFRKEGQNVTLSCEQNLNHDAMYWYRQDPGQGLRLIYYSQIVNDFQKGDIAEGYSVSREKKESFPLTVTSAQKNPTAFYLCASSIRPGTGEGSPLHFGNGTRLTVT.

V and J are TRBV10-3 and TRBJ2-7; tentative D call: TRBD1 (6 bases). Between the trimmed V and J ends, which lost 3 bases and 4 bases, there was a span of 10 bases. CDR1 ENHRY and CDR2 SYGVKD come from the germline V gene. The CDR3 loop spans 13 amino acids. DNA for the CDR3: TGTGCCATCAGTGACATACAGGGATACGAGCAGTACTTC. Residues: CAISDIQGYEQYF.